This TCR beta chain comes out of a study of a mutant IDH1 vaccine in newly diagnosed glioma. Study information: Onset of vaccination occurred 4-6 weeks following radiotherapy alone, or with temozolomide cycles. Earlier treatment was radiotherapy, temozolomide, or both, with most getting both.

Profiled with immunoSEQ multiplex PCR; TCRdb holds only in-frame clones, not every one. The sample includes 57,000 or so clones, approximately 80% seen only once; the top ten take roughly 3.6%. CDR1 is ENHRY and CDR2 is SYGVKD in the germline V gene. The CDR3 runs to 14 residues. V was pared by 3 bases and J by 2 bases, with 10 bases between. Described time point: week 11, during vaccination. Each dose of the vaccine consisted of 300 ug of mutant IDH1 20-mer peptide, with topical imiquimod. On this clone: Its antigen is still unknown.

The source material was PBMCs, sampled from a glioma patient whose treatment included an IDH1 peptide vaccine. The TCR was taken from a man aged 25-45 years with glioma. V usage is TRBV10-3 and J usage is TRBJ1-2; no clear D gene. CDR3 bases: TGTGCCATCAGTGATAGGAACAGCAACTATGGCTACACCTTC. As protein: CAISDRNSNYGYTF.